The 27 T cell receptor beta chains in this list originate from one sample, sequenced in a study of beta chain features in type 1 diabetes (dated by TCRdb to about 2018). Library construction relied on the immunoSEQ multiplex PCR assay. All of the isolated RNA was reverse transcribed with the High Capacity cDNA Reverse Transcription Kit, so expressed TCRB transcripts were sequenced. In its TCRdb copy, this immuneACCESS table keeps in-frame sequences only and misses some clones. Where compared with another copy, unresolved V genes explain less than half of these, and the others have no known cause. This sample is represented by 300,000 to 450,000 clones; less than 20% of them were singletons. The top ten clonotypes cover about 0.045% of the sample. Material for sequencing was naive CD4+ T cells from blood. The meaning of the sample's cell subset or site label: true naive CD4+ T cells. The receptors stem from a woman between 18 and 29 years old in good health.

The chain is built from TRBV5-8 and TRBJ2-5; 7 bases agree with TRBD1. The V and J ends lost 0 bases and 1 base, in that order; junction bases with no gene match: 3. Germline V gives CDR1 SGHTS, CDR2 YDEGEE. This CDR3 contains 15 residues. CDR3 sequence: CASSLEGARQETQYF. In DNA form, the CDR3 reads TGTGCCAGCAGCTTGGAGGGGGCACGCCAAGAGACCCAGTACTTC.

The V and J genes are TRBV7-2 and TRBJ1-6; possible D gene TRBD1, 6 bases. Germline CDR1 is SGHTA and CDR2 is FQGNSA. The CDR3 runs 15 residues. With 5 bases removed from V and 9 bases from J, the gap between germline ends came to 17 bases. The CDR3 region has the DNA TGTGCCAGCAGCGTGGAAATGGACAGCATTTCACCCCTCCACTTT. Protein product: CASSVEMDSISPLHF.

This clone came up many times. The chain combines TRBV29-1 with TRBJ2-6, with TRBD1 identical over 12 bases. The CDR3 spans 17 residues. With 6 bases clipped from V and 4 bases from J, the junction kept 10 bases outside the gene matches. The germline V gene encodes CDR1 SQVTM and CDR2 ANQGSEA. CDR3 residues: CSVGQGARSGGANVLTF. CDR3 bases: TGCAGCGTGGGACAGGGGGCAAGGTCGGGCGGGGCCAACGTCCTGACTTTC.

This CDR3 is CASRPSEAGVSFF. The DNA for the CDR3 is TGTGCCAGCAGGCCCAGTGAAGCGGGAGTGAGTTTCTTC. The chain carries TRBV2 and TRBJ2-1; 8 bases are shared with TRBD2. This CDR3 comprises 13 residues. The V segment lost 6 bases and the J segment 16 bases; nucleotides outside the gene matches: 14. Looked up from germline, CDR1 is SNHLY and CDR2 is FYNNEI.

This chain connects TRBV30 to TRBJ1-2; no firm D call. This CDR3 has 12 amino acids. Germline V CDR1 and CDR2: GTSNPN, SVGIG (reference sequence). V was trimmed by 0 bases and J by 8 bases, leaving 10 bases between them. The CDR3 bases are TGTGCCTGGAGTGTGCGACTTGGAGGCTACACCTTC. Encoded protein: CAWSVRLGGYTF. The variable domain in full, completed from reference TRBV30 and TRBJ1-2, reads SQTIHQWPATLVQPVGSPLSLECTVEGTSNPNLYWYRQAAGRGLQLLFYSVGIGQISSEVPQNLSASRPQDRQFILSSKKLLLSDSGFYLCAWSVRLGGYTFGSGTRLTVV.

The V gene is TRBV30, the J gene TRBJ1-4; D may be TRBD1 (5 bases). Looked up from germline, CDR1 is GTSNPN and CDR2 is SVGIG (reference sequence). The germline V and J ends were trimmed by 1 base and 13 bases, with 10 bases remaining between them. The CDR3 has 11 residues. The CDR3 protein is CAWSASGGLFF. The CDR3 nucleotides are TGTGCCTGGAGTGCTTCGGGGGGACTGTTTTTT.

A few counts support this clone. The V gene is TRBV9, the J gene TRBJ2-4; 8 bases match TRBD1. Germline CDR1 SGDLS, CDR2 YYNGEE. After removal of 4 bases from V and 0 bases from J, the junction contained 6 bases not matched to a gene. The CDR3 contains 16 residues. The CDR3 DNA sequence: TGTGCCAGCAGCCACAGGGGGGATCTAGCCAAAAACATTCAGTACTTC. This translates into CASSHRGDLAKNIQYF.

This chain joins TRBV5-1 and TRBJ2-4, with a weak D call TRBD2 (6 bases). Germline V gene sequence: CDR1 SGHRS, CDR2 YFSETQ. This CDR3 comprises 14 residues. V lost 4 bases, J lost 8 bases, and 16 bases lay in between. CDR3 sequence reads: CASSPPGGSDIQYF. CDR3 sequence (DNA): TGCGCCAGCAGCCCGCCTGGGGGGTCCGACATTCAGTACTTC.

This clone was seen only a few times. The V call is TRBV5-1, the J call TRBJ2-3, with D perhaps matching TRBD2 (6 bases). V was shortened by 6 bases and J by 0 bases, with 11 bases between the two germline ends. The germline gives CDR1 SGHRS, CDR2 YFSETQ. The length of the CDR3 is 14 residues. The CDR3 DNA follows: TGCGCCAGCACGCTTGGGACTAGCACAGATACGCAGTATTTT. Protein product: CASTLGTSTDTQYF. The complete variable domain, with remaining parts taken from reference TRBV5-1 and TRBJ2-3, reads KAGVTQTPRYLIKTRGQQVTLSCSPISGHRSVSWYQQTPGQGLQFLFEYFSETQRNKGNFPGRFSGRQFSNSRSEMNVSTLELGDSALYLCASTLGTSTDTQYFGPGTRLTVL.

The V gene is TRBV28, the J gene TRBJ1-6; D perhaps matches TRBD1 (6 bases). V was clipped by 4 bases and J by 8 bases, with 15 bases between them. This CDR3 spans 15 amino acids. The germline V gene has CDR1 MDHEN and CDR2 SYDVKM. The CDR3 DNA reads TGTGCCAGCAGTTACCATGACAGGTGGGATTCACCCCTCCACTTT. The encoded protein is CASSYHDRWDSPLHF. Based on the CDR3 plus reference TRBV28 and TRBJ1-6, the full variable domain is DVKVTQSSRYLVKRTGEKVFLECVQDMDHENMFWYRQDPGLGLRLIYFSYDVKMKEKGDIPEGYSVSREKKERFSLILESASTNQTSMYLCASSYHDRWDSPLHFGNGTRLTVT.

CDR3: CASSVEDGYEQYF. The CDR3 DNA reads as TGTGCCAGCAGCGTAGAAGACGGGTACGAGCAGTACTTC. V and J are TRBV9 and TRBJ2-7; no clear D gene. The germline V gene has CDR1 SGDLS and CDR2 YYNGEE. The CDR3 runs 13 residues. V gave up 0 bases and J gave up 4 bases, with 8 bases separating them.

This clone was recorded a few times. The chain links TRBV4-2 to TRBJ2-1, with 9 bases lining up with TRBD1. The CDR3 is 16 amino acids. V was clipped by 4 bases and J by 7 bases; unmatched bases: 11. Germline V gene sequence: CDR1 LGHNA, CDR2 YNFKEQ. CDR3 sequence (DNA): TGTGCCAGCAGCCTCGAACCGGGACAGGGTTGGAATGAGCAGTTCTTC. Amino acids: CASSLEPGQGWNEQFF.

This clone was counted between two and nine times. The V and J genes are TRBV10-3 and TRBJ1-2; D call uncertain. Germline-derived CDR1 and CDR2 are ENHRY and SYGVKD. This CDR3 is built from 16 residues. Trimming cost V 0 bases and J 0 bases, with 11 bases left between them. The CDR3 loop reads CAISESDPGTNYGYTF. The DNA of the CDR3 is TGTGCCATCAGTGAGTCCGACCCCGGGACTAACTATGGCTACACCTTC.

Of note for this clone: The same CDR3 can be traced to other DNA sequences in this sample. The CDR3 protein is CASSRTGSNQPQHF. Here the CDR3 DNA reads TGTGCCAGTAGCCGGACAGGGTCCAATCAGCCCCAGCATTTT. This chain links TRBV6-5 with TRBJ1-5; 8 bases are a match to TRBD1. From germline, CDR1 is MNHEY and CDR2 SVGAGI. Germline trimming cut 9 bases from V and 3 bases from J; bases unmatched to any gene: 7. There are 14 residues in the CDR3.

This clone was observed a handful of times. The chain couples TRBV16 to TRBJ2-4; tentative D call: TRBD2 (5 bases). Germline V gene data show CDR1 as KGHSY and CDR2 as FQNENV. V lost 0 bases, J lost 5 bases, and 11 bases lay in between. The CDR3 loop spans 15 amino acids. The CDR3 reads CASSQSRAWENIQYF. CDR3 nucleotide sequence: TGTGCCAGCAGCCAATCGAGGGCCTGGGAAAACATTCAGTACTTC.

The rearrangement uses TRBV4-3 and TRBJ2-7; D unclear. Between the trimmed V and J ends, which lost 0 bases and 3 bases, there was a span of 3 bases. The CDR3 extends over 12 amino acids. CDR1 is LGHNA and CDR2 is YSLEER in the germline V gene. The CDR3, as DNA: TGCGCCAGCAGCCAAGAGCGCTACGAGCAGTACTTC. It encodes CASSQERYEQYF.

The chain joins TRBV2 to TRBJ1-1; 9 nucleotides line up with TRBD1. The CDR3 contains 18 residues. Germline V gives CDR1 SNHLY, CDR2 FYNNEI. The V gene end was trimmed by 4 bases and the J gene end by 0 bases; junction bases not matched to a gene: 12. The CDR3 bases are TGTGCCAGCAGTGCATCCGGACAGGGGACTATGATGAACACTGAAGCTTTCTTT. Encoded protein: CASSASGQGTMMNTEAFF.

The chain is built from TRBV11-2 and TRBJ2-4; possibly TRBD1 for D (6 bases). From germline, CDR1 is SGHAT and CDR2 FQNNGV. V was trimmed by 5 bases and J by 9 bases, leaving 17 bases between them. The CDR3 is made up of 14 amino acids. CDR3 protein: CASSPNRDKGIQYF. CDR3 DNA sequence: TGTGCCAGCAGCCCAAACCGGGACAAAGGCATTCAGTACTTC.

This clone was seen a few times. The V call is TRBV9, the J call TRBJ2-1; TRBD2 agrees at 13 bases. Trimming cost V 1 base and J 8 bases; bases outside gene matches: 6. The CDR3 totals 16 residues. Per germline, CDR1 SGDLS and CDR2 YYNGEE. This CDR3 reads CASSVSGTSGVDEQFF. DNA for the CDR3: TGTGCCAGCAGCGTATCCGGGACTAGCGGGGTGGATGAGCAGTTCTTC.

The table lists this clone with a few counts. The J gene is TRBJ1-1, the V gene TRBV4-1, with D hard to call. Germline CDR1 MGHRA, CDR2 YSYEKL. The CDR3 runs 14 residues. V was pared by 2 bases and J by 2 bases, with 9 bases between. This CDR3 is CASSQWPVNTEAFF. The CDR3 bases are TGCGCCAGCAGCCAATGGCCAGTCAACACTGAAGCTTTCTTT.

This clone was seen a few times. CDR3: CAWSTTVQETQYF. The CDR3 coding sequence is TGTGCCTGGAGCACCACAGTCCAAGAGACCCAGTACTTC. J is TRBJ2-5 and V is TRBV30; D call uncertain. This CDR3 spans 13 amino acids. Trimming cost V 3 bases and J 1 base, with 9 bases left between them. The germline CDR1 and CDR2 sequences are GTSNPN and SVGIG (reference sequence).

The chain recombines TRBV5-1 with TRBJ2-7, with 9 nucleotides matching TRBD1. Trimming took 4 bases from V and 2 from J; bases not matched to a gene: 7. The germline V gene encodes CDR1 SGHRS and CDR2 YFSETQ. The CDR3 contains 15 residues. DNA of the CDR3: TGCGCCAGCAGCCGGAGGGGACAGGGTACCTACGAGCAGTACTTC. It encodes CASSRRGQGTYEQYF.

The gene calls are TRBV10-3 and TRBJ1-2; D remains ambiguous. The V end was cut by 0 bases, the J end by 8 bases, with 13 bases between. Germline-derived CDR1 and CDR2 are ENHRY and SYGVKD. This CDR3 region has 14 residues. The CDR3 sequence: CAISESTGTGGYTF. The CDR3 bases are TGTGCCATCAGTGAGTCAACGGGAACGGGCGGCTACACCTTC.

This clone occurred a few times. The V gene is TRBV4-1, the J gene TRBJ1-5, with 9 bases lining up with TRBD1. The V segment lost 2 bases and the J segment 7 bases; nucleotides outside the gene matches: 9. The CDR3 is 16 residues long. Germline V gene sequence: CDR1 MGHRA, CDR2 YSYEKL. As DNA, the CDR3 is TGCGCCAGCAGCCAACCGGGACAGGGCGGAGGGCAGCCCCAGCATTTT. Translated, it gives CASSQPGQGGGQPQHF.

The chain uses TRBV19 and TRBJ2-3; 10 bases are a match to TRBD2. This CDR3 is built from 13 residues. V was clipped by 10 bases and J by 3 bases; unmatched bases: 4. Germline V gene sequence: CDR1 LNHDA, CDR2 SQIVND (reference sequence). The DNA of the CDR3 is TGTGCCACCAAGCGGGGGGGAACAGATACGCAGTATTTT. Protein sequence: CATKRGGTDTQYF.

The chain couples TRBV30 to TRBJ2-1, with 10 bases identical to TRBD2. V gave up 4 bases and J gave up 10 bases; unmatched junction bases: 7. CDR1 is GTSNPN and CDR2 is SVGIG in the germline V gene (reference sequence). This CDR3 contains 13 residues. The CDR3: CAWTSGGSREQFF. In DNA, the CDR3 is TGTGCCTGGACTAGCGGGGGTAGCAGGGAGCAGTTCTTC. The full variable domain, rest sourced from reference TRBV30 and TRBJ2-1, is SQTIHQWPATLVQPVGSPLSLECTVEGTSNPNLYWYRQAAGRGLQLLFYSVGIGQISSEVPQNLSASRPQDRQFILSSKKLLLSDSGFYLCAWTSGGSREQFFGPGTRLTVL.

This clone was detected only a few times. CDR3 sequence: CARHLDRGPYNSPLHF. CDR3 DNA: TGTGCCAGGCACCTGGACAGGGGCCCCTATAATTCACCCCTCCACTTT. The chain recombines TRBV21-1 with TRBJ1-6; the D segment call TRBD1 is taken from the table without a DNA check. TRBV21-1 has pseudogene status. The CDR3 totals 16 residues.